A single sample is the source of the 22 T cell receptor beta chains below, sequenced in a study of early T cells in non-severe SARS-CoV-2 infection. TCRdb itself ran the 5' RACE reads through MiXCR, one entry per CDR3 protein. This sample has about 45,000 distinct CDR3 sequences, with roughly 12% found just once. Sequenced: whole blood. The receptors stem from an adult who was a healthcare worker with PCR-confirmed SARS-CoV-2 infection or an uninfected control (not recorded which).

This chain uses TRBV12-5 with TRBJ1-5; no definite D call. Germline lookup yields CDR1 LGHNT and CDR2 FRNRAP. The CDR3 runs to 17 residues. V was cut by 0 bases and J by 2 bases, with 14 bases left in between. The CDR3 sequence: CASGLVLGSLGNQPQHF. The CDR3 bases are TGTGCTAGTGGTTTGGTACTCGGGAGTTTGGGCAATCAGCCCCAGCATTTT. The full variable domain, in which reference TRBV12-5 and TRBJ1-5 provide the parts outside the CDR3, is DARVTQTPRHKVTEMGQEVTMRCQPILGHNTVFWYRQTMMQGLELLAYFRNRAPLDDSGMPKDRFSAEMPDATLATLKIQPSEPRDSAVYFCASGLVLGSLGNQPQHFGDGTRLSIL.

This clonotype occurred many times. The chain combines TRBV6-5 with TRBJ2-1; D is possibly TRBD1 (6 bases). Looked up from germline, CDR1 is MNHEY and CDR2 is SVGAGI. V was trimmed by 0 bases and J by 0 bases, leaving 12 bases between them. This CDR3 spans 17 amino acids. The CDR3 loop is CASSYSQGLSSYNEQFF. CDR3 coding DNA: TGTGCCAGCAGTTACTCACAGGGTCTAAGCTCCTACAATGAGCAGTTCTTC.

This clonotype was picked up many times. The CDR3 sequence: CASSYGGAGQPQHF. The CDR3 coding sequence is TGTGCCAGCAGTTACGGAGGGGCTGGACAGCCCCAGCATTTT. This sequence joins TRBV6-6 and TRBJ1-5, with D possibly being TRBD1 (5 bases). The germline gives CDR1 MNHNY, CDR2 SVGAGI (reference sequence). V was shortened by 2 bases and J by 7 bases, with 12 bases between the two germline ends. CDR3 length equals 14 residues.

The sample holds many counts of this clonotype. V usage is TRBV12-3 or TRBV12-4 and J usage is TRBJ1-3, with D unresolved. There are 15 residues in the CDR3. Trimming took off 6 bases at V and 0 bases at J, with 12 bases between the two ends. CDR3 coding DNA: TGTGCCAGCAGAAGGACTGAACTCTCTGGAAACACCATATATTTT. This sequence encodes CASRRTELSGNTIYF.

In nucleotides, the CDR3 is TGTGCCAGCAGCCCCGGAATGTTCGAGCAGTACTTC. Translation: CASSPGMFEQYF. The rearrangement uses TRBV11-1 and TRBJ2-7, with D unresolved. V was shortened by 5 bases and J by 6 bases, with 11 bases between the two germline ends. CDR3 length equals 12 residues. Germline CDR1 reads SGHAT; CDR2 reads FQDESV (reference sequence).

Many counts were recorded for this clonotype. The chain combines TRBV12-3 or TRBV12-4 with TRBJ2-1, with D possibly being TRBD2 (6 bases). CDR3 length: 13 amino acids. The V gene lost 5 bases and the J gene lost 4 bases, with 9 bases spanning the gap. As DNA, the CDR3 is TGTGCCAGCAGTCGGGACTCATACAATGAGCAGTTCTTC. Protein sequence: CASSRDSYNEQFF.

This clonotype came up many times. The chain combines TRBV5-1 with TRBJ2-1, with D possibly being TRBD1 (6 bases). Germline assignment: CDR1 SGHRS and CDR2 YFSETQ. The CDR3 covers 16 residues. V was shortened by 2 bases and J by 3 bases, with 15 bases between the two germline ends. The CDR3 coding sequence is TGCGCCAGCAGCTTAAGAGTCGGCAGGGGCTACAATGAGCAGTTCTTC. It encodes CASSLRVGRGYNEQFF. Supplemented by reference TRBV5-1 and TRBJ2-1, the full variable domain reads KAGVTQTPRYLIKTRGQQVTLSCSPISGHRSVSWYQQTPGQGLQFLFEYFSETQRNKGNFPGRFSGRQFSNSRSEMNVSTLELGDSALYLCASSLRVGRGYNEQFFGPGTRLTVL.

There are many counts of this clonotype. CDR3 in amino acids: CATSDPGQSYEQYF. The CDR3 DNA reads as TGTGCCACCAGTGACCCGGGACAGTCGTACGAGCAGTACTTC. The V and J genes are TRBV24-1 and TRBJ2-7; 7 bases line up with TRBD1. The CDR3 contains 14 residues. Germline values: CDR1 KGHDR, CDR2 SFDVKD. Trimming cost V 4 bases and J 4 bases; bases outside gene matches: 6.

This sequence joins TRBV2 and TRBJ2-1, with D perhaps TRBD2 (5 bases). Germline CDR1 is SNHLY and CDR2 is FYNNEI. Trimming left V 2 bases short and J 11 bases short, with 10 bases between. This CDR3 spans 12 amino acids. The CDR3: CASSERGQKQFF. The CDR3 coding sequence is TGTGCCAGCAGTGAACGAGGGCAGAAGCAGTTCTTC.

This chain links TRBV7-9 with TRBJ2-1; no clear D gene. Germline V gene data show CDR1 as SEHNR and CDR2 as FQNEAQ (reference sequence). Trimming removed 4 bases from V and 5 bases from J, with 6 bases in between. The CDR3 contains 12 residues. CDR3 sequence (DNA): TGTGCCAGCAGCTCGGCCAACAATGAGCAGTTCTTC. Translating gives CASSSANNEQFF.

The chain carries TRBV20-1 and TRBJ1-1; D remains ambiguous. Germline V CDR1 and CDR2: DFQATT, SNEGSKA (reference sequence). The CDR3 has 12 residues. The V and J ends lost 4 bases and 7 bases respectively, with 13 bases between them. CDR3 in amino acids: CSAIARLHEAFF. The CDR3, as DNA: TGCAGTGCTATAGCCAGGCTACATGAAGCTTTCTTT.

This clonotype showed up just a few times. The gene calls are TRBV4-3 and TRBJ2-7; possible D gene TRBD1, 6 bases. The CDR3 is 16 amino acids. The V end was cut by 3 bases, the J end by 2 bases, with 17 bases between. CDR1 and CDR2 (germline): LGHNA, YSLEER. Here the CDR3 reads CASSHGYPGQPYEQYF. The CDR3 DNA reads TGCGCCAGCAGCCATGGTTACCCAGGACAGCCCTACGAGCAGTACTTC.

This clonotype was counted many times. V usage is TRBV28 and J usage is TRBJ2-1; D call uncertain. The germline V gene encodes CDR1 MDHEN and CDR2 SYDVKM. This CDR3 has 12 amino acids. Trimming shortened V by 6 bases and J by 9 bases, and 12 bases separated the two germline ends. The CDR3 DNA sequence: TGTGCCAGCAGCCCAGGTTCCTTTGAGCAGTTCTTC. Its protein product is CASSPGSFEQFF.

This clonotype was counted between two and nine times. This sequence joins TRBV28 and TRBJ1-6; no clear D gene. CDR3 size: 15 residues. Germline CDR1 MDHEN, CDR2 SYDVKM. V lost 5 bases and J lost 7, with 15 bases in between. CDR3 DNA: TGTGCCAGCAGTCCTCCTGGCAGGACCAATTCACCCCTCCACTTT. Protein product: CASSPPGRTNSPLHF.

This clonotype was recorded at least ten times. The J gene is TRBJ2-1, the V gene TRBV24-1; D possibly corresponds to TRBD2 (6 bases). CDR1 and CDR2 (germline): KGHDR, SFDVKD. The CDR3 consists of 15 residues. Trimming removed 6 bases at V and 2 bases at J, with 13 bases between. Here the CDR3 reads CATSPGGRAYNEQFF. CDR3 sequence (DNA): TGTGCCACCAGTCCTGGGGGGAGAGCCTACAATGAGCAGTTCTTC.

This clonotype was seen ten or more times. The chain couples TRBV7-2 to TRBJ1-2; TRBD1 agrees at 8 bases. CDR1 and CDR2 (germline): SGHTA, FQGNSA. The CDR3 totals 15 residues. The V gene end was trimmed by 5 bases and the J gene end by 2 bases; junction bases not matched to a gene: 7. CDR3 in amino acids: CASSHYRDRNYGYTF. For the CDR3, the DNA is TGTGCCAGCAGCCACTACCGGGACAGGAACTATGGCTACACCTTC.

This clonotype has at least ten counts. V is TRBV28 and J is TRBJ2-3; weak D call: TRBD2 (5 bases). Germline CDR1 is MDHEN and CDR2 is SYDVKM. This CDR3 spans 17 amino acids. V gave up 3 bases and J gave up 5 bases, with 21 bases separating them. CDR3 sequence reads: CASSFSRTEAGLDTQYF. The CDR3 nucleotides are TGTGCCAGCAGTTTTTCCCGCACGGAGGCAGGTCTAGATACGCAGTATTTT.

This clonotype was detected ten times or more. This sequence joins TRBV27 and TRBJ2-3, with TRBD2 matching over 8 bases. The J segment lost 4 bases and the V segment lost 10 bases, leaving 10 bases of the junction unmatched. CDR1 is MNHEY and CDR2 is SMNVEV in the germline V gene (reference sequence). The CDR3 has 14 amino acids. The CDR3 DNA reads TGTGCCATCCCAGGGACTAGTGGAGCAGATACGCAGTATTTT. Its translation is CAIPGTSGADTQYF.

This clonotype appeared many times. The rearrangement uses TRBV18 and TRBJ1-3; D gene unclear. The germline V and J ends were trimmed by 3 bases and 0 bases, with 6 bases remaining between them. The CDR3 has 14 residues. The V gene's germline CDR1 is KGHSH and CDR2 LQKENI. This chain's CDR3 is CASSPETSGNTIYF. The CDR3 DNA reads TGTGCCAGCTCACCCGAAACCTCTGGAAACACCATATATTTT.

The rearrangement joins TRBV24-1 to TRBJ2-3; 7 positions match TRBD2. The length of the CDR3 is 17 residues. Losses at the gene ends were 3 bases for V and 6 bases for J; bases not matched to a gene: 14. Looked up from germline, CDR1 is KGHDR and CDR2 is SFDVKD. The CDR3 sequence: CATSDLTSETLSDTQYF. For the CDR3, the DNA is TGTGCCACCAGTGATCTTACTAGCGAGACATTATCGGATACGCAGTATTTT.

In this sample, this clonotype turned up a few times. The chain employs TRBV5-1 and TRBJ1-1; D gene uncertain. The germline gives CDR1 SGHRS, CDR2 YFSETQ. The CDR3 covers 15 residues. The germline V and J ends were trimmed by 0 bases and 3 bases, with 12 bases remaining between them. The CDR3 here is CASSLVRAADTEAFF. CDR3 nucleotide sequence: TGCGCCAGCAGCTTGGTGAGGGCGGCGGACACTGAAGCTTTCTTT.

The chain links TRBV30 to TRBJ2-1; no firm D call. Germline lookup yields CDR1 GTSNPN and CDR2 SVGIG (reference sequence). The CDR3 sequence is 14 residues long. The ends were cut back, 0 bases at V and 6 bases at J, with 12 bases in the middle. The CDR3 bases are TGTGCCTGGAGTGTACCCCCAGGCCGCAATGAGCAGTTCTTC. This encodes CAWSVPPGRNEQFF.